Shown below are 22 T cell receptor beta chains from a single sample sequenced in a study of T cells after yellow fever vaccination. TCRdb re-analysed the 5' RACE reads in MiXCR, keeping a single row per CDR3 protein. This table holds 550,000 to 750,000 distinct CDR3 sequences, less than 15% found once. The sample consisted of PBMCs, taken on the day of the yellow fever booster vaccination. These receptors originate from a man aged 30-40 years who received the YFV17D yellow fever vaccine.

This clonotype was seen a handful of times. The chain uses TRBV5-1 and TRBJ1-2, with TRBD1 matching over 7 bases. The germline gives CDR1 SGHRS, CDR2 YFSETQ. With V trimmed by 2 bases and J by 8 bases, 15 bases remained unmatched. This CDR3 is 16 amino acids long. Here the CDR3 reads CASSLVPGQRVNGYTF. The DNA of the CDR3 is TGCGCCAGCAGCTTAGTCCCGGGACAGAGAGTTAACGGCTACACCTTC.

V and J are TRBV7-2 and TRBJ2-5; 7 positions match TRBD1. The CDR3 sequence is 17 residues long. Germline CDR1 is SGHTA and CDR2 is FQGNSA. Trimming at V came to 3 bases and at J to 2 bases, leaving 12 bases not matched to a gene. CDR3 sequence (DNA): TGTGCCAGCAGCTTTCGGTGGGGGACAGTGGGACAAGAGACCCAGTACTTC. This codes for CASSFRWGTVGQETQYF.

This clonotype was seen a few times. The rearrangement uses TRBV5-4 and TRBJ2-7, with D possibly matching TRBD2 (5 bases). This CDR3 spans 16 amino acids. The germline CDR1 and CDR2 sequences are SGHNT and YYREEE (reference sequence). V lost 2 bases to trimming and J lost 1 base, with 16 bases between them. CDR3 nucleotides: TGTGCCAGCAGCTTTGGGCCATCGGACTGGTCCTACGAGCAGTACTTC. This translates into CASSFGPSDWSYEQYF. Variable domain in full (rest from reference TRBV5-4 and TRBJ2-7): ETGVTQSPTHLIKTRGQQVTLRCSSQSGHNTVSWYQQALGQGPQFIFQYYREEENGRGNFPPRFSGLQFPNYSSELNVNALELDDSALYLCASSFGPSDWSYEQYFGPGTRLTVT.

The chain uses TRBV12-3 or TRBV12-4 and TRBJ2-5; 8 bases fit TRBD2. The CDR3 is 15 residues long. V was clipped by 3 bases and J by 5 bases; unmatched bases: 8. The CDR3 bases are TGTGCCAGCAGTTTCGGACTAGCCGGCCGGGAGACCCAGTACTTC. Amino acids: CASSFGLAGRETQYF.

This clonotype has a handful of counts. This chain uses TRBV7-6 with TRBJ2-7; 8 bases are shared with TRBD1. Germline loops: CDR1 SGHVS, CDR2 FNYEAQ. The junction had 10 bases not matched to a gene; V was cut back by 5 bases and J by 7 bases. The CDR3 extends over 14 amino acids. The CDR3 protein is CASSRDRTPGEQYF. The CDR3 coding sequence is TGTGCCAGCAGCAGGGACAGGACGCCGGGGGAGCAGTACTTC.

This clonotype was seen at least ten times. The rearrangement uses TRBV20-1 and TRBJ2-1; D call uncertain. Trimming removed 3 bases from V and 10 bases from J, with 13 bases in between. CDR1 and CDR2 from the germline V gene are DFQATT and SNEGSKA (reference sequence). The CDR3 length is 12 residues. CDR3 region: CSARRGESEQFF. For the CDR3, the DNA is TGCAGTGCTAGGAGAGGCGAATCCGAGCAGTTCTTC.

The chain joins TRBV7-2 to TRBJ1-1; 7 positions match TRBD1. Germline assignment: CDR1 SGHTA and CDR2 FQGNSA. V lost 5 bases to trimming and J lost 4 bases; unmatched junction nucleotides: 10. The CDR3 is 15 residues long. The CDR3 here is CASSRLEQGITEAFF. The CDR3 coding sequence is TGTGCCAGCAGCCGTCTAGAACAGGGGATCACTGAAGCTTTCTTT.

The J gene is TRBJ2-1, the V gene TRBV7-9; no firm D call. Trimming removed 5 bases at V and 8 bases at J, with 13 bases between. Per the germline V gene, CDR1 is SEHNR and CDR2 is FQNEAQ (reference sequence). This CDR3 contains 13 residues. CDR3 loop: CASSPTGWDEQFF. DNA for the CDR3: TGTGCCAGCAGCCCCACCGGTTGGGATGAGCAGTTCTTC.

This chain uses TRBV6-2 or TRBV6-3 with TRBJ2-5; 7 bases match TRBD2. The CDR3 runs to 16 residues. CDR1 and CDR2 (germline): MNHEY, SVGEGT. V dropped 2 bases and J dropped 0; count of bases not matched to a gene: 6. The CDR3 spells CASSYASGTYQETQYF. CDR3 nucleotide sequence: TGTGCCAGCAGTTACGCTAGCGGAACGTACCAAGAGACCCAGTACTTC.

This clonotype showed up just a few times. The CDR3 DNA reads as TGCAGTGCTTGGACTAGCGCGGTCGGTGAGCAGTTCTTC. As protein: CSAWTSAVGEQFF. The chain is built from TRBV20-1 and TRBJ2-1, with 9 bases lining up with TRBD2. Germline CDR1 DFQATT, CDR2 SNEGSKA (reference sequence). This CDR3 has 13 residues. Germline trimming cut 5 bases from V and 9 bases from J; bases unmatched to any gene: 8.

V is TRBV6-2 or TRBV6-3 and J is TRBJ2-5; weak D call: TRBD2 (5 bases). The CDR3 sequence is 18 residues long. Germline V CDR1 and CDR2: MNHEY, SVGEGT. Trimming shortened V by 4 bases and J by 5 bases, and 26 bases separated the two germline ends. CDR3 protein: CASSFRPSSRKTKETQYF. The DNA of the CDR3 is TGTGCCAGCAGTTTCCGCCCTTCTAGCCGAAAAACCAAGGAGACCCAGTACTTC.

This clonotype was counted a few times. The V gene is TRBV6-2 or TRBV6-3, the J gene TRBJ2-1; 9 bases line up with TRBD2. This CDR3 is built from 14 residues. J gave up 7 bases and V 7 bases, and 8 bases lay outside the gene matches. Germline V lookup: CDR1 MNHEY, CDR2 SVGEGT. Here the CDR3 reads CASIRSSGENEQFF. The DNA of the CDR3 is TGTGCCAGCATCAGGTCTAGCGGGGAAAATGAGCAGTTCTTC.

This clonotype was detected only a few times. V is TRBV7-3 and J is TRBJ2-1; D is uncertain. The germline gives CDR1 SGHTA, CDR2 FQGTGA. The CDR3 runs 15 residues. The V and J ends lost 6 bases and 7 bases respectively, with 19 bases between them. CDR3 DNA: TGTGCCAGCAGTCTAACTCGTAACCCCCTTAATGAGCAGTTCTTC. Protein product: CASSLTRNPLNEQFF. Filled out from reference TRBV7-3 and TRBJ2-1, the complete variable domain reads GAGVSQTPSNKVTEKGKYVELRCDPISGHTALYWYRQSLGQGPEFLIYFQGTGAADDSGLPNDRFFAVRPEGSVSTLKIQRTERGDSAVYLCASSLTRNPLNEQFFGPGTRLTVL.

In this sample, this clonotype turned up a few times. The CDR3 nucleotides read TGTGCCAGCAGCAAGGACAAATCCTACGAGCAGTACTTC. Translation: CASSKDKSYEQYF. The V call is TRBV7-9, the J call TRBJ2-7; weak D call: TRBD1 (5 bases). The ends were cut back, 5 bases at V and 1 base at J, with 9 bases in the middle. The CDR3 length is 13 residues. Looked up from germline, CDR1 is SEHNR and CDR2 is FQNEAQ (reference sequence).

This clonotype was detected a few times. The V and J genes are TRBV18 and TRBJ2-1; the match to TRBD1 covers 9 bases. Unmatched junction bases numbered 4, after V lost 4 bases and J lost 6 bases. Per the germline V gene, CDR1 is KGHSH and CDR2 is LQKENI. The CDR3 totals 14 residues. The CDR3 loop is CASSRTGESNEQFF. CDR3 bases: TGTGCCAGCTCACGGACAGGGGAGTCCAATGAGCAGTTCTTC.

V gene TRBV19 combines with J gene TRBJ2-3; 9 nucleotides agree with TRBD2. CDR1 is LNHDA, CDR2 SQIVND, per germline (reference sequence). V was pared by 1 base and J by 1 base, with 9 bases of the junction left unmatched. The CDR3 consists of 18 residues. The CDR3 region has the DNA TGTGCCAGTAGTATAGTGGGGGTAGCGGGAGCTCGCACAGATACGCAGTATTTT. Amino acid sequence: CASSIVGVAGARTDTQYF.

This rearrangement joins TRBV20-1 to TRBJ1-6, with 10 bases identical to TRBD1. CDR1 DFQATT and CDR2 SNEGSKA come from the germline V gene (reference sequence). Trimming cost V 3 bases and J 8 bases; bases outside gene matches: 7. The CDR3 is 15 residues long. The CDR3 protein is CSARRPGQGDSPLHF. CDR3 DNA sequence: TGCAGTGCTAGGCGTCCCGGACAGGGGGATTCACCCCTCCACTTT.

The genes are TRBV7-2 and TRBJ2-7; weak D call: TRBD2 (5 bases). CDR3 length: 16 amino acids. Germline V gives CDR1 SGHTA, CDR2 FQGNSA. V lost 3 bases and J 1 base, leaving 16 bases between the germline ends. The DNA for the CDR3 is TGTGCCAGCAGCTTTGGGAGCTCAATTGGGTCCTACGAGCAGTACTTC. This translates into CASSFGSSIGSYEQYF.

The rearrangement uses TRBV6-1 and TRBJ1-1; 8 positions agree with TRBD1. This CDR3 has 16 amino acids. The V gene's germline CDR1 is MNHNS and CDR2 SASEGT. J lost 0 bases, V lost 7 bases, and 10 bases had no gene match. CDR3 nucleotide sequence: TGTGCCAGCACCCGAAGAGCAGGGGGCCTGAACACTGAAGCTTTCTTT. The encoded protein is CASTRRAGGLNTEAFF.

This clonotype was detected a few times. This CDR3 reads CASSQEVQPYNEQFF. CDR3 nucleotide sequence: TGTGCCAGCAGCCAAGAAGTACAGCCCTACAATGAGCAGTTCTTC. The V call is TRBV3-1, the J call TRBJ2-1; D uncertain. The CDR3 contains 15 residues. CDR1 LGHDT and CDR2 YNNKEL come from the germline V gene (reference sequence). Trimming left V 0 bases short and J 2 bases short, with 8 bases between.

The CDR3 region is CASRPRFRGQGGEELFF. CDR3 DNA: TGTGCCAGCAGACCTAGGTTTAGGGGACAGGGGGGAGAGGAACTGTTTTTT. This chain uses TRBV6-1 with TRBJ1-4, with 11 bases lining up with TRBD1. V shed 6 bases, J shed 12 bases, and the junction held 18 bases outside the gene matches. The CDR3 consists of 17 residues. Germline CDR1 and CDR2: MNHNS and SASEGT.

V usage is TRBV4-1 and J usage is TRBJ2-7; TRBD2 matches at 12 bases. The junction had 9 bases not matched to a gene; V was cut back by 2 bases and J by 4 bases. Germline V gives CDR1 MGHRA, CDR2 YSYEKL. This CDR3 comprises 17 residues. The DNA of the CDR3 is TGCGCCAGCAGCCAACAGGGGGATCTAGCGGGAGGGTACGAGCAGTACTTC. Translation gives CASSQQGDLAGGYEQYF.